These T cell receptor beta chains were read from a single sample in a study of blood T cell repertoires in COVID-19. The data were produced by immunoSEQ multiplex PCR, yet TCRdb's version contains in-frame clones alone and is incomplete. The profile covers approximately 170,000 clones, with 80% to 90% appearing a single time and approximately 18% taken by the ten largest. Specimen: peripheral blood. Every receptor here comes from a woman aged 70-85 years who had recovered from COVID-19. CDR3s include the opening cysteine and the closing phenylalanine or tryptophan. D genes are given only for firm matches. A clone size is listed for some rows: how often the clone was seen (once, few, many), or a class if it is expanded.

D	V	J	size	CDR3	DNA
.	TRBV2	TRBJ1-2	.	CASSGRQGGVGGYTF	TGTGCCAGCAGTGGTAGGCAGGGAGGGGTCGGTGGCTACACCTTC
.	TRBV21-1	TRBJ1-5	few	CASSPRPHPIDRSSRPQHF	TGTGCCAGCAGCCCCCGGCCCCACCCGATAGACAGGTCCTCGAGGCCCCAGCATTTT
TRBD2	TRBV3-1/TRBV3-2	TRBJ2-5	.	CASSHSGGGETQYF	TGTGCCAGCAGCCATAGCGGGGGGGGCGAGACCCAGTACTTC
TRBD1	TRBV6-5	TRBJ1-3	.	CASSPLTGHGNTIYF	TGTGCCAGCAGTCCTTTGACAGGGCATGGAAACACCATATATTTT
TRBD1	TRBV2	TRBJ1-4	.	CASGRDRGRGANEKLFF	TGTGCCAGCGGCCGGGACAGGGGGCGAGGGGCTAATGAAAAACTGTTTTTT
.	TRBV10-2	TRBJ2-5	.	CASSSLASGRETQYF	TGCGCCAGCAGTAGTTTGGCATCTGGGCGAGAGACCCAGTACTTC
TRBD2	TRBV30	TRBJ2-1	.	CARRLAGGGGEQFF	TGTGCCCGTCGACTAGCGGGAGGGGGAGGTGAGCAGTTCTTC
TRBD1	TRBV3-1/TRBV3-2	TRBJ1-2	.	CASSAGTGGGYTF	TGTGCCAGCAGCGCCGGGACAGGGGGCGGCTACACCTTC
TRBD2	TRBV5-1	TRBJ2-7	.	CASSALGGFNEQYF	TGCGCCAGCAGCGCCCTCGGGGGGTTCAACGAGCAGTACTTC
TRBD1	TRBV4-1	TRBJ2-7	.	CASSPQTGGGGEQYF	TGCGCCAGCAGCCCGCAGACAGGGGGCGGCGGAGAGCAGTACTTC
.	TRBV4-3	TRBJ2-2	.	CASSLFGIGDTGELFF	TGCGCCAGCAGCCTCTTTGGGATAGGGGACACCGGGGAGCTGTTTTTT
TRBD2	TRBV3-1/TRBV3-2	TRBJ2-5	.	CASSPPYGGGRETQYF	TGTGCCAGCAGCCCCCCCTACGGGGGGGGGCGGGAGACCCAGTACTTC
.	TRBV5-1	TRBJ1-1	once	CASSPRGGDVNTEAFF	TGCGCCAGCAGCCCGCGGGGTGGGGATGTGAACACTGAAGCTTTCTTT
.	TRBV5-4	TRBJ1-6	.	CASSLEHINSPLHF	TGTGCCAGCAGCTTGGAACACATCAATTCACCCCTCCACTTT
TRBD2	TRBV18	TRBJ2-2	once	CASSHLAGRTTGELFF	TGTGCCAGCTCACATCTAGCGGGAAGGACCACCGGGGAGCTGTTTTTT
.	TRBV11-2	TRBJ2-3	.	CASSLLGEGQPEDTQYF	TGTGCCAGCAGCTTACTCGGGGAGGGACAACCCGAAGATACGCAGTATTTT
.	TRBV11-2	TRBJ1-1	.	CASSLAQLGWGGTEAFF	TGTGCCAGCAGCTTAGCCCAGCTTGGTTGGGGAGGCACTGAAGCTTTCTTT
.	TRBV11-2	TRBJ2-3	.	CASSLSADTQYF	TGTGCCAGCAGCTTGAGCGCAGATACGCAGTATTTT
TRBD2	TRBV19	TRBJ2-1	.	CATLSGGWYNEQFF	TGTGCCACACTGAGCGGGGGTTGGTACAATGAGCAGTTCTTC
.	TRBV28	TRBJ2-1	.	CASSLSPARDEQFF	TGTGCCAGCAGTTTATCCCCCGCTCGGGATGAGCAGTTCTTC
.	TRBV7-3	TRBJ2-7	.	CASSLYSGGQEQYF	TGTGCCAGCAGCTTATATTCCGGGGGACAGGAGCAGTACTTC
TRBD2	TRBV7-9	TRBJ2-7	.	CASSLTSGRPLGEQYF	TGTGCCAGCAGCTTAACTAGCGGGAGGCCCCTAGGGGAGCAGTACTTC
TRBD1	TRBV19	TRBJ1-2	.	CASTPRDRRGGYTF	TGTGCCAGTACCCCCCGGGACAGGCGTGGGGGCTACACCTTC
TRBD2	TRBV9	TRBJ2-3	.	CASSVGRPRAGVSDTQYF	TGTGCCAGCAGCGTAGGCCGCCCAAGAGCGGGAGTTTCAGATACGCAGTATTTT
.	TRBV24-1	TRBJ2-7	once	CATSRGRVGEQYF	TGTGCCACCAGTAGGGGCAGGGTGGGCGAGCAGTACTTC
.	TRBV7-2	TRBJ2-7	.	CASSSLGWEAPYEQYF	TGTGCCAGCAGCTCCCTAGGGTGGGAGGCCCCCTACGAGCAGTACTTC
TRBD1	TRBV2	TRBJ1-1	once	CASSDGGTGGEAFF	TGTGCCAGCAGCGACGGGGGGACAGGGGGTGAAGCTTTCTTT
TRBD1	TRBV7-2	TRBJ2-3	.	CASSSPGQGISTDTQYF	TGTGCCAGCAGCTCACCGGGACAGGGGATAAGCACAGATACGCAGTATTTT